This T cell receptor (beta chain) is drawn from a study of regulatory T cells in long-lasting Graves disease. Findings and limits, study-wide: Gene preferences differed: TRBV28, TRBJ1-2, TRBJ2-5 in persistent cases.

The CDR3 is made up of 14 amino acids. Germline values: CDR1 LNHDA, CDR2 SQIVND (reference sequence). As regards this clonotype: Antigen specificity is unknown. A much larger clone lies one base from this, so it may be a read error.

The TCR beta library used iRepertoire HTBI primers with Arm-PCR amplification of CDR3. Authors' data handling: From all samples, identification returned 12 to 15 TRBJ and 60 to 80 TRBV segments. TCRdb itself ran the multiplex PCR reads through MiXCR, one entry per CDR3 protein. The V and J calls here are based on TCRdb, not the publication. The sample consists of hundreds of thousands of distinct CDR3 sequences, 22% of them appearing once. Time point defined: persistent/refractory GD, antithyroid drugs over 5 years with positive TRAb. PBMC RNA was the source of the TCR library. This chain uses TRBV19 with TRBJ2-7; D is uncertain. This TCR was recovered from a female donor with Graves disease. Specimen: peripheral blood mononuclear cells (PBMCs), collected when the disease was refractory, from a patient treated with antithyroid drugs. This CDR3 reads CASSIGGNSFEQYF. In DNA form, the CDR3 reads TGTGCCAGTAGTATAGGTGGTAACTCCTTCGAGCAGTACTTC.